Below, one T cell receptor (beta chain) is given with its context. As yet, its antigen is unknown. Preparation of the TCRbeta library involved a method that used unique molecular identifiers. MiXCR, run by TCRdb on the PCR reads, gives a single entry per CDR3 protein. The sample lists about 870,000 distinct CDR3 sequences, 16% occurring once. The source of the sample is a study of T-cell reconstitution after alpha-beta-depleted transplantation in children. Findings and limits, study-wide: It was newly produced T cells that mostly accounted for T-cell counts and diversity one year after transplant. After transplant, at about two months, alpha-beta T cells were reportedly derived from several hundred expanded graft clones. Some patients showed high day-60 TCRbeta diversity, which derived from surviving recipient T cells and thymic progenitors.

The ends were cut back, 0 bases at V and 6 bases at J, with 17 bases in the middle. CDR3 length: 17 amino acids. The source was PBMCs, mostly from graft donor cells, collected 360 days after TCRalphabeta/CD19-depleted stem cell transplant. The sequence derives from a male patient aged 5 to 17 who had a stem cell transplant for acute lymphoblastic leukemia, so the T cells may come from the graft donor. The J gene is TRBJ2-2, the V gene TRBV12-3 or TRBV12-4; no definite D call. The CDR3 sequence is CASSLASLDWSAGELFF. CDR3 DNA sequence: TGTGCCAGCAGTTTAGCGTCGCTAGACTGGTCGGCCGGGGAGCTGTTTTTT.